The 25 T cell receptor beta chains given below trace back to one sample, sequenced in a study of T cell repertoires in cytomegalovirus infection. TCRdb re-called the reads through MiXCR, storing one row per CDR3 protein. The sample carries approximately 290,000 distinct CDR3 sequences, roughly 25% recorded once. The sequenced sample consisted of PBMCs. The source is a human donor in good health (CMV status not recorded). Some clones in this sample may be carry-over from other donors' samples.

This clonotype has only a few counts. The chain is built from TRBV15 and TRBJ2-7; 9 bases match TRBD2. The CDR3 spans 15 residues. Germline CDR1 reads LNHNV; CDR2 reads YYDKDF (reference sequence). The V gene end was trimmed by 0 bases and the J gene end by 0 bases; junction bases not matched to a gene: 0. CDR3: CATSRERGGSYEQYF. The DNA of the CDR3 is TGTGCCACCAGCAGAGAGCGGGGGGGCTCCTACGAGCAGTACTTC. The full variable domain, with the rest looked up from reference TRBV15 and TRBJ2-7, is DAMVIQNPRYQVTQFGKPVTLSCSQTLNHNVMYWYQQKSSQAPKLLFHYYDKDFNNEADTPDNFQSRRPNTSFCFLDIRSPGLGDTAMYLCATSRERGGSYEQYFGPGTRLTVT.

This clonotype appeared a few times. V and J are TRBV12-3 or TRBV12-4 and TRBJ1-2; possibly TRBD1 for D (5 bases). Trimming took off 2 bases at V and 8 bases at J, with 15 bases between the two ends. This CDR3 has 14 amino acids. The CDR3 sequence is CASSLRRGGGGYTF. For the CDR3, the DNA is TGTGCCAGCAGTTTAAGAAGGGGAGGAGGAGGCTACACCTTC.

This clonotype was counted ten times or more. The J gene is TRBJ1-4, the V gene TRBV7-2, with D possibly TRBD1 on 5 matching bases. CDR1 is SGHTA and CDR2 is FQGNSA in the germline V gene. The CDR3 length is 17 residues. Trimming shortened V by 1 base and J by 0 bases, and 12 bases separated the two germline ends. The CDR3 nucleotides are TGTGCCAGCAGCTTAGTCGAGACAGCACCAACTAATGAAAAACTGTTTTTT. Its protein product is CASSLVETAPTNEKLFF.

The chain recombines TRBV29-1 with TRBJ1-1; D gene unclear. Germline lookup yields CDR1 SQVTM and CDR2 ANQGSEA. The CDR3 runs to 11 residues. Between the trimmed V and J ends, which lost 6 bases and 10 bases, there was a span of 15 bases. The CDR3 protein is CSVVGLEAAFF. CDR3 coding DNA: TGCAGCGTCGTCGGTCTAGAAGCAGCTTTCTTT.

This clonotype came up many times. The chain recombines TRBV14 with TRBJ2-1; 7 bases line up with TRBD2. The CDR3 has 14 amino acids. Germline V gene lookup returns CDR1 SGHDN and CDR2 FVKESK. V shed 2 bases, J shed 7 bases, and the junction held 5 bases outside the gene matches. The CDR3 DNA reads TGTGCCAGCAGCCAATTAACGGGAGGAAATGAGCAGTTCTTC. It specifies CASSQLTGGNEQFF.

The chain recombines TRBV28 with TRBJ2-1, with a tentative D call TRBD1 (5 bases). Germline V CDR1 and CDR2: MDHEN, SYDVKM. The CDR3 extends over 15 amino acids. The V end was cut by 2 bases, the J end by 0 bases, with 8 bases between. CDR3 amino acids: CASSLPDTSYNEQFF. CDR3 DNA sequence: TGTGCCAGCAGTTTACCGGACACCTCCTACAATGAGCAGTTCTTC.

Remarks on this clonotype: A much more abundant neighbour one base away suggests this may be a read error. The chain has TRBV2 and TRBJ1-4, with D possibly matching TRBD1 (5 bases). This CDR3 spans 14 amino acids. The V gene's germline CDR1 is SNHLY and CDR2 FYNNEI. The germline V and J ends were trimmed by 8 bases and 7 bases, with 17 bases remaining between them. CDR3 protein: CASGGGQRGEKLFF. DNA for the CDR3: TGTGCCAGCGGGGGGGGTCAACGGGGTGAAAAACTGTTTTTT. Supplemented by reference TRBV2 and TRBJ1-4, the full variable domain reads EPEVTQTPSHQVTQMGQEVILRCVPISNHLYFYWYRQILGQKVEFLVSFYNNEISEKSEIFDDQFSVERPDGSNFTLKIRSTKLEDSAMYFCASGGGQRGEKLFFGSGTQLSVL.

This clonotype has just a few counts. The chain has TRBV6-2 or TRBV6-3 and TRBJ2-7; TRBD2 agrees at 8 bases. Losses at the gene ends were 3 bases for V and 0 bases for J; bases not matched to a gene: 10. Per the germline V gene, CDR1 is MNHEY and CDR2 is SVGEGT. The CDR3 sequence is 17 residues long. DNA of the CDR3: TGTGCCAGCAGTTATCACTTGACTAGCGCTTTCTCCTACGAGCAGTACTTC. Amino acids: CASSYHLTSAFSYEQYF.

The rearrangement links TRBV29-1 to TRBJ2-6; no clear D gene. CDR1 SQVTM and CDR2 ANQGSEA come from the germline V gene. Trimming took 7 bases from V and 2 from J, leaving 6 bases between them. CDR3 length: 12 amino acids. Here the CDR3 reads CSADTGANVLTF. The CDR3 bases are TGCAGCGCTGATACTGGGGCCAACGTCCTGACTTTC.

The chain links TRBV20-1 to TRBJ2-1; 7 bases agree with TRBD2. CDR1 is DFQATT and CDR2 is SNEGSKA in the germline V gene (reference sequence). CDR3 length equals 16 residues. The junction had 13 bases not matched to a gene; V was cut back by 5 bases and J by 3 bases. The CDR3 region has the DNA TGCAGTGCTCCACCGGGAAAAGCGGGAATCTACAATGAGCAGTTCTTC. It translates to CSAPPGKAGIYNEQFF.

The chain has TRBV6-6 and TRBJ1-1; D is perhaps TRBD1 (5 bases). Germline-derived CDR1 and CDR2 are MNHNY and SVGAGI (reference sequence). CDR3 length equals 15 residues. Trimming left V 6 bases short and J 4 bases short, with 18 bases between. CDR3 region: CASSRPVRGSTEAFF. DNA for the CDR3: TGTGCCAGCAGCCGACCCGTGAGGGGAAGCACTGAAGCTTTCTTT.

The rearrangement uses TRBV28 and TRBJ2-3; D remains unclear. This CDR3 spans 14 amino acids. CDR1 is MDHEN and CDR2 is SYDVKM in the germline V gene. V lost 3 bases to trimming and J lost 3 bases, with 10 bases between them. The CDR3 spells CASSLADGTDTQYF. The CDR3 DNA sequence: TGTGCCAGCAGTTTGGCTGACGGTACAGATACGCAGTATTTT.

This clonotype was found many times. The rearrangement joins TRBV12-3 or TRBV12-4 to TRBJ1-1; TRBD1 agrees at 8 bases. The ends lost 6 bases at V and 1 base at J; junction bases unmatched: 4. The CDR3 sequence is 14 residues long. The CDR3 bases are TGTGCCAGCAGCCCTGGACAGGGGAACACTGAAGCTTTCTTT. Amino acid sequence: CASSPGQGNTEAFF.

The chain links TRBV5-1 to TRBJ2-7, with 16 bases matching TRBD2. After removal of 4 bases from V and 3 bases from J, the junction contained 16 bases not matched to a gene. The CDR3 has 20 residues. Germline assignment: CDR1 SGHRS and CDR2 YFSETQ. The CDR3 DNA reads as TGCGCCAGCAGCCAGCAGGGACTAGCGGGAGGGCCCGACGGTTTCTACGAGCAGTACTTC. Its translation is CASSQQGLAGGPDGFYEQYF.

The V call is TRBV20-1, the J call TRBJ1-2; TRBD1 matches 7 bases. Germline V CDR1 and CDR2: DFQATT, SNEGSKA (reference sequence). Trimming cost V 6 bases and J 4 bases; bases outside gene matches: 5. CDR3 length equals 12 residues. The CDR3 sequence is CSAEGTVYGYTF. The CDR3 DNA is TGCAGTGCGGAAGGGACAGTCTATGGCTACACCTTC.

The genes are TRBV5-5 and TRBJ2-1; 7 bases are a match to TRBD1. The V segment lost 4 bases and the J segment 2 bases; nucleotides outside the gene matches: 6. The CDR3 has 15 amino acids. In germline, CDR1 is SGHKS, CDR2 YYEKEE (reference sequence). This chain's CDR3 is CASSITGEPYNEQFF. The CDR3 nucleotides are TGTGCCAGCAGCATAACAGGGGAACCCTACAATGAGCAGTTCTTC.

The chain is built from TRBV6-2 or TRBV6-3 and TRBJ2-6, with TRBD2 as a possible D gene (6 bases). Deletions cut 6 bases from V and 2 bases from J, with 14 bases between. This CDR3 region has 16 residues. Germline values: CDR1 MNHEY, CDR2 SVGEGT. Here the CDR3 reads CASRGDLGPGANVLTF. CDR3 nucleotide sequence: TGTGCCAGCAGAGGGGACTTAGGTCCTGGGGCCAACGTCCTGACTTTC.

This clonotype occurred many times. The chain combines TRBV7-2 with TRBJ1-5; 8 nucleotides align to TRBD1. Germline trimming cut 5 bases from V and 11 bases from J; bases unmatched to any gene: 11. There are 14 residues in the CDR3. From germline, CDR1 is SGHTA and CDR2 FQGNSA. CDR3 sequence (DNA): TGTGCCAGCAGCCCCGGACAGGGTCAGTGGGCCCAGCATTTT. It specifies CASSPGQGQWAQHF.

CDR3 in amino acids: CASSPLTHFQETQYF. The CDR3, as DNA: TGTGCCAGCAGCCCGTTAACACATTTCCAAGAGACCCAGTACTTC. The chain recombines TRBV14 with TRBJ2-5; D is unresolved. Germline CDR1 is SGHDN and CDR2 is FVKESK. The CDR3 has 15 residues. With 4 bases removed from V and 1 base from J, the gap between germline ends came to 13 bases.

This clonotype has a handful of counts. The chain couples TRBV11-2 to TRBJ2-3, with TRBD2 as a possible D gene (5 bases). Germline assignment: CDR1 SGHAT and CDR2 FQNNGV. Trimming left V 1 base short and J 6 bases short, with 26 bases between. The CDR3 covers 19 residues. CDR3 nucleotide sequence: TGTGCCAGCAGCTTAGCCACCGCAATCAGACGGCGGGTGGGTGATACGCAGTATTTT. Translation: CASSLATAIRRRVGDTQYF.

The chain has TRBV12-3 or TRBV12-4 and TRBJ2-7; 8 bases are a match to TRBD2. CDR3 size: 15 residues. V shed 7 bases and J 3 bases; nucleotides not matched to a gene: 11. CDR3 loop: CASKLSGSIVYEQYF. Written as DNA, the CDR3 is TGTGCCAGCAAGCTGAGCGGGAGTATAGTCTACGAGCAGTACTTC.

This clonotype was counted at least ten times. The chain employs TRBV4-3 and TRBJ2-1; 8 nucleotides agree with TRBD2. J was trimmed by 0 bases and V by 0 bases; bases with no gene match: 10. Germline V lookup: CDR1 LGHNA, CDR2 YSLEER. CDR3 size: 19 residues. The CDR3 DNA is TGCGCCAGCAGCCAAGATACCAGCGGGAGTGGGAGCTCCTACAATGAGCAGTTCTTC. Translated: CASSQDTSGSGSSYNEQFF.

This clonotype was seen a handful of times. CDR3 bases: TGCAGTGCCCCGACTACCCGCACAGATACGCAGTATTTT. Translating gives CSAPTTRTDTQYF. The chain links TRBV20-1 to TRBJ2-3; D might be TRBD2 (5 bases). Trimming pared 6 bases from V and 1 base from J, leaving 11 bases between. This CDR3 comprises 13 residues. CDR1 DFQATT and CDR2 SNEGSKA come from the germline V gene (reference sequence).

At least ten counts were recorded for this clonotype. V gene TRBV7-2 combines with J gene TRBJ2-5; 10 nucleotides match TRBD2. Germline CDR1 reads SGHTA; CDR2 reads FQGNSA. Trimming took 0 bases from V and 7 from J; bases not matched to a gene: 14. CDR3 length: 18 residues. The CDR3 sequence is CASSLAPSGRPKEGTQYF. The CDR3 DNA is TGTGCCAGCAGCTTAGCGCCTAGCGGGAGACCCAAGGAAGGGACCCAGTACTTC.

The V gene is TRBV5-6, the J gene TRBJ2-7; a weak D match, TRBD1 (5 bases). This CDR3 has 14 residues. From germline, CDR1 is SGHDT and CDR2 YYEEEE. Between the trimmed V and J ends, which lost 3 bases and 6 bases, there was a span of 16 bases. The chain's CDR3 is CASSSVQGVVEQYF. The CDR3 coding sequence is TGTGCCAGCAGCTCGGTGCAGGGCGTTGTCGAGCAGTACTTC. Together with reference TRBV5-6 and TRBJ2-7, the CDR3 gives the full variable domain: DAGVTQSPTHLIKTRGQQVTLRCSPKSGHDTVSWYQQALGQGPQFIFQYYEEEERQRGNFPDRFSGHQFPNYSSELNVNALLLGDSALYLCASSSVQGVVEQYFGPGTRLTVT.